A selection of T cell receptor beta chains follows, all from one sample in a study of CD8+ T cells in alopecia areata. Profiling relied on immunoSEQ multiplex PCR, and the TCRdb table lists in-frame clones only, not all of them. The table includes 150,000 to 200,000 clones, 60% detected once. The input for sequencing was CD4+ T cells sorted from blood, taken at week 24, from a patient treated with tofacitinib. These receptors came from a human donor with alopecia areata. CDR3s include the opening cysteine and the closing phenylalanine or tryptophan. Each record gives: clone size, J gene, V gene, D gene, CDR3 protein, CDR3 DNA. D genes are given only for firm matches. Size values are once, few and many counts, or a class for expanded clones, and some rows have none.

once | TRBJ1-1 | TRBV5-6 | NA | CASSFIGRGTEAFF | TGTGCCAGCAGCTTCATTGGCAGGGGCACTGAAGCTTTCTTT
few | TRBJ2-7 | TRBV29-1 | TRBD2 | CSVGVAGGPYEQYF | TGCAGCGTTGGAGTAGCGGGGGGTCCCTACGAGCAGTACTTC
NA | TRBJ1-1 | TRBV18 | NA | CASSPGLVGNTEAFF | TGTGCCAGCTCACCTGGTTTGGTTGGGAACACTGAAGCTTTCTTT
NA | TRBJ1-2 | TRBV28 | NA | CASSFGQGTFYGYTF | TGTGCCAGCAGTTTTGGGCAGGGGACGTTCTATGGCTACACCTTC
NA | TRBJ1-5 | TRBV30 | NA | CAWSRPGTGNQPQHF | TGTGCCTGGAGTCGCCCCGGGACGGGAAATCAGCCCCAGCATTTT
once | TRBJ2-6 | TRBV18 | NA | CASSLSGANVLTF | TGTGCCAGCTCTCTTTCTGGGGCCAACGTCCTGACTTTC
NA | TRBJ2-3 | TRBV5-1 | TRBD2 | CASSSGLADSDTQYF | TGCGCCAGCAGCTCGGGACTAGCGGACTCAGATACGCAGTATTTT
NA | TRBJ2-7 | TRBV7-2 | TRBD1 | CASSVTGVREQYF | TGTGCCAGCAGCGTGACAGGGGTGAGGGAGCAGTACTTC
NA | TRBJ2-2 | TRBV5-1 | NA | CASSPEDFTGELFF | TGCGCCAGCAGCCCCGAGGATTTCACCGGGGAGCTGTTTTTT
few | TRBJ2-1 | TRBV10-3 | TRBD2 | CAISESRLAGNEQFF | TGTGCCATCAGTGAGTCGCGACTAGCAGGCAATGAGCAGTTCTTC
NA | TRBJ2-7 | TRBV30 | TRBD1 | CAWSRAQGDEQYF | TGTGCCTGGAGTAGGGCACAGGGGGACGAGCAGTACTTC
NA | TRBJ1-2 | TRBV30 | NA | CAWSVGVGYTF | TGTGCCTGGAGTGTCGGGGTGGGCTACACCTTC
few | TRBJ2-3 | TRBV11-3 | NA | CASSLGYSTDTQYF | TGTGCCAGCAGCTTGGGCTATAGCACAGATACGCAGTATTTT
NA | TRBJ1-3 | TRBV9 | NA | CASSLGRQNTIYF | TGTGCCAGCAGCCTGGGACGGCAAAACACCATATATTTT
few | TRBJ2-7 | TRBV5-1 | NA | CASSPGDNHEQYF | TGCGCCAGCAGCCCGGGTGACAATCACGAGCAGTACTTC
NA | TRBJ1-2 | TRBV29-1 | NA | CSSSEWGANYGYTF | TGCAGCTCATCCGAGTGGGGGGCGAACTATGGCTACACCTTC
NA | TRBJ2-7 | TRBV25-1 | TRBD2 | CASSEYGGGEQYF | TGTGCCAGCAGTGAATATGGCGGGGGCGAGCAGTACTTC
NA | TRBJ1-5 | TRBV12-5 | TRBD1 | CASGLAGQDSNQPQHF | TGTGCTAGTGGTTTGGCCGGACAGGATAGCAATCAGCCCCAGCATTTT
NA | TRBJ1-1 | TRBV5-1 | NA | CASTSEREAFF | TGCGCCAGCACCTCTGAGCGGGAAGCTTTCTTT
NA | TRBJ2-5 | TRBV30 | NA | CAVGKGVQETQYF | TGTGCAGTGGGTAAGGGAGTCCAAGAGACCCAGTACTTC
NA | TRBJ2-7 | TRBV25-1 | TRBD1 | CASSGTGGYEQYF | TGTGCCAGCTCCGGGACAGGGGGCTACGAGCAGTACTTC
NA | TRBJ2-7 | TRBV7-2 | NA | CASSLLLTGPERYEQYF | TGTGCCAGCAGCTTGTTACTTACAGGGCCCGAAAGGTACGAGCAGTACTTC
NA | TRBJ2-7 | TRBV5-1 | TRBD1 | CASSLAGTGLSYEQYF | TGCGCCAGCAGCTTGGCCGGGACAGGGCTCTCCTACGAGCAGTACTTC
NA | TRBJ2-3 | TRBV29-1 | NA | CSVETPGAQTDTQYF | TGCAGCGTTGAAACACCGGGGGCGCAGACAGATACGCAGTATTTT
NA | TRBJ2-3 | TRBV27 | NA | CASSFLDTQYF | TGTGCCAGCAGCTTTCTAGATACGCAGTATTTT
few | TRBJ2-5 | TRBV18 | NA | CASSANREQETQYF | TGTGCCAGCTCAGCAAACAGGGAACAAGAGACCCAGTACTTC
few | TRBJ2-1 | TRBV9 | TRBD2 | CASSVIPSGGEQFF | TGTGCCAGCAGCGTAATCCCTAGCGGAGGTGAGCAGTTCTTC
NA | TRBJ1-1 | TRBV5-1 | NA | CASSSFDNTEAFF | TGCGCCAGCAGCTCTTTCGATAACACTGAAGCTTTCTTT
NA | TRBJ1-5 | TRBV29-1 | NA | CSASDGGNQPQHF | TGCAGCGCAAGTGATGGTGGCAATCAGCCCCAGCATTTT
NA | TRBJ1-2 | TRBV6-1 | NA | CASSEATARSGYGYTF | TGTGCCAGCAGTGAAGCAACGGCGAGAAGTGGCTATGGCTACACCTTC
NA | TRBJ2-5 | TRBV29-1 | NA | CSVLPGETQYF | TGCAGCGTACTCCCGGGAGAGACCCAGTACTTC
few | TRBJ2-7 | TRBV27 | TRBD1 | CASSRGTGEKQYF | TGTGCCAGCAGTAGGGGGACAGGGGAAAAGCAGTACTTC
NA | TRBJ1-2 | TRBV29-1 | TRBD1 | CSSGQDGYTF | TGCAGCTCCGGACAGGATGGCTACACCTTC
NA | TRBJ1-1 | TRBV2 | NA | CASSEATAAQTEAFF | TGTGCCAGCAGTGAAGCGACGGCGGCTCAAACCGAAGCTTTCTTT
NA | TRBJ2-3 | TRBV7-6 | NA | CASSLAGFTDTQYF | TGTGCCAGCAGCTTAGCGGGGTTCACAGATACGCAGTATTTT
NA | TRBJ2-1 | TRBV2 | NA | CAGWGPSSYNEQFF | TGTGCCGGGTGGGGTCCTAGCTCCTACAATGAGCAGTTCTTC
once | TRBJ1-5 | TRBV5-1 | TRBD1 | CASSLGQGGNSNQPQHF | TGCGCCAGCAGCTTGGGACAGGGAGGGAATAGCAATCAGCCCCAGCATTTT
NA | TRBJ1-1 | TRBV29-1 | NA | CSVWGPEGAFF | TGCAGCGTTTGGGGTCCGGAGGGAGCTTTCTTT
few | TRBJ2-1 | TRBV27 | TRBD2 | CASSPPLGLAGGYEQFF | TGTGCCAGCAGCCCTCCCCTCGGACTAGCGGGCGGCTATGAGCAGTTCTTC
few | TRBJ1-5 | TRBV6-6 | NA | CASSYSVIQPQHF | TGTGCCAGCAGTTACTCGGTCATCCAGCCCCAGCATTTT
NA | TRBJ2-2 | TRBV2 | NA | CASTMNTGELFF | TGTGCCAGCACGATGAACACCGGGGAGCTGTTTTTT
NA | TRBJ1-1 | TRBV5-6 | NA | CASSPVHRNTEAFF | TGTGCCAGCAGCCCCGTACATCGAAACACTGAAGCTTTCTTT
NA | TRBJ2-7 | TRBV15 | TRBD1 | CATSGLGTGPRITYF | TGTGCCACCAGCGGCCTAGGGACAGGACCACGAATCACCTACTTC
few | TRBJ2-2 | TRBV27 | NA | CASSSFAGSANTGELFF | TGTGCCAGCAGTTCCTTCGCAGGTAGCGCGAACACCGGGGAGCTGTTTTTT